This is a list of T cell receptor beta chains from one sample in a study of cytomegalovirus exposure and HLA in healthy donors. Sequencing was performed with immunoSEQ multiplex PCR; in TCRdb, only in-frame clones are kept and a portion is missing. Among approximately 120,000 clones listed, around three quarters were seen once. Input material: PBMCs. These receptors were obtained from a man aged 40-49 years in good health and CMV-seronegative. CDR3s include the opening cysteine and the closing phenylalanine or tryptophan. The order of the fields is J gene, V gene, clone size, D gene, CDR3 DNA, CDR3 protein. The D gene is left open where the match is weak. Clone size is given for some rows only: seen once, a few or many times, or a class if the clone is expanded.

>TRBJ1-4|TRBV19|NA|TRBD1
TGTGCCAGTAGTAAGGTGGCCGGGACAGGGGGTGTTGAAAAACTGTTTTTT
CASSKVAGTGGVEKLFF
>TRBJ2-2|TRBV7-3|NA|TRBD2
TGTGCCAGCAGCTTAGCTCCTAGCGGGGCGGCAGGGGAGCTGTTTTTT
CASSLAPSGAAGELFF
>TRBJ1-2|TRBV19|once|NA
TGTGCCAGTAGTGCGGCGGACAGTTTGAACTATGGCTACACCTTC
CASSAADSLNYGYTF
>TRBJ2-7|TRBV6-1|NA|NA
TGTGCCAGCAGTGAAGCACCCGGGGACTACGAGCAGTACTTC
CASSEAPGDYEQYF
>TRBJ2-3|TRBV7-3|NA|NA
TGTGCCAGCAGCTTATTAGGAGGGGGCATTTTAGATACGCAGTATTTT
CASSLLGGGILDTQYF
>TRBJ2-7|TRBV7-2|NA|NA
TGTGCCAGCAGCTGGAGCACCTACGAGCAGTACTTC
CASSWSTYEQYF
>TRBJ1-2|TRBV2|NA|NA
TGTGCCAGCAGTCGCCAACTCCCCGGCTACACCTTC
CASSRQLPGYTF
>TRBJ2-3|TRBV11-1|NA|TRBD2
TGTGCCAGCAGCGGACCCGGGACTAGGTTGGGTACGCAGTATTTT
CASSGPGTRLGTQYF
>TRBJ2-1|TRBV2|NA|NA
TGTGCCAGCGGGGAGGGGGGGGGCCGTAATGAGCAGTTCTTC
CASGEGGGRNEQFF
>TRBJ2-4|TRBV9|NA|NA
TGTGCCAGCAGCTCAGATGGACAGTCTTCAGCCAAAAACATTCAGTACTTC
CASSSDGQSSAKNIQYF